This TCR beta chain was sequenced in a study of shared clonotypes between healthy human individuals. Study results and limitations: The study generally estimated greater richness for naive than memory subsets. Sequencing depth was a factor that was expected to affect clonotype sharing among donors.

This clone showed up just once. Its cognate antigen is unknown. The repertoire was sequenced with immunoSEQ multiplex PCR; TCRdb's copy has only in-frame clones and lacks some. The data contain approximately 1.9 million clones, 90% to 95% of them singletons. V shed 6 bases and J 2 bases; nucleotides not matched to a gene: 18. There are 19 residues in the CDR3. Germline CDR1 and CDR2: LNHDA and SQIVND (reference sequence). In the naive CD8 group, cells lacked CD45RO and were positively selected for CCR7, so terminally differentiated effector memory CD45RA+ cells were left out. The chain uses TRBV19 and TRBJ2-2, with 7 bases lining up with TRBD1. The receptor's source is a man younger than 35 in good health. Some clones in this sample may be carry-over from other donors' samples. Sequencing was done on a sample of naive CD8+ T cells from PBMCs. The CDR3 here is CASRSTEGDRPINTGELFF. The DNA for the CDR3 is TGTGCCAGTAGATCCACCGAGGGGGACAGACCAATAAACACCGGGGAGCTGTTTTTT.